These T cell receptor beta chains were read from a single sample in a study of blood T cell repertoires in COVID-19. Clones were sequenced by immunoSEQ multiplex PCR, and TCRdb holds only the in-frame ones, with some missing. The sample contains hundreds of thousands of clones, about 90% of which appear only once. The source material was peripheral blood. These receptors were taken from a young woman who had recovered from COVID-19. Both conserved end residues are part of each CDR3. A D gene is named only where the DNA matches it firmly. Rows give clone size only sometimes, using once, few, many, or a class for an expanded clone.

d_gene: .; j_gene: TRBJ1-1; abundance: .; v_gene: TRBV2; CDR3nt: TGTACCAGCAGTGAAGCTATGGGGCCGGGCACTGAAGCTTTCTTT; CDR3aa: CTSSEAMGPGTEAFF
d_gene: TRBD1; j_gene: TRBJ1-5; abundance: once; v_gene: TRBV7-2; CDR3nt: TGTGCCAGCAGCCTCCCGAACAGGGGATACAATCAGCCCCAGCATTTT; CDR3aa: CASSLPNRGYNQPQHF
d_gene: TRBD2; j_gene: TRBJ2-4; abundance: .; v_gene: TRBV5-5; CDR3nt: TGTGCCAGCAGTCTTGCGTGGGGACTAGCGGGACGACTAGCCAAAAACATTCAGTACTTC; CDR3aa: CASSLAWGLAGRLAKNIQYF
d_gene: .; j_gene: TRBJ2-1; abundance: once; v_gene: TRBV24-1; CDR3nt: TGTGCCACCAGTGATTTTTCGGCCAGGGGTTACAATGAGCAGTTCTTC; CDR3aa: CATSDFSARGYNEQFF
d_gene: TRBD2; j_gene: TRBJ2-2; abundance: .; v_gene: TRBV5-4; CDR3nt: TGTGCCAGCAGCTTTAGCGGGAGGGCCCCCGGGGAGCTGTTTTTT; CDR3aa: CASSFSGRAPGELFF
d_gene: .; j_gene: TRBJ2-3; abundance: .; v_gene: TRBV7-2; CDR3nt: TGTGCCAGCAGCTTAATGGGTCTTAGGAGAGGCCCAGATACGCAGTATTTT; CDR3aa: CASSLMGLRRGPDTQYF
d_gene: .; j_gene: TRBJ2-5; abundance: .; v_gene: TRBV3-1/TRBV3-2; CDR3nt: TGTGCCAGCAGCCCCCCGGACTACTCGGGGACCCAGTACTTC; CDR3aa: CASSPPDYSGTQYF
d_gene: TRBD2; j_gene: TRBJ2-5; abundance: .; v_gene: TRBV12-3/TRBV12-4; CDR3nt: TGTGCCAGCAGTTTAACGGGAGGGGAGACCCAGTACTTC; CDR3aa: CASSLTGGETQYF
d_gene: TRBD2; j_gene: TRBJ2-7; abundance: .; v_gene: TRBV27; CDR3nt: TGTGCCAGCAGTGATCCCGGGACTAGCGGTAGCTCCTACGAGCAGTACTTC; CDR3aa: CASSDPGTSGSSYEQYF
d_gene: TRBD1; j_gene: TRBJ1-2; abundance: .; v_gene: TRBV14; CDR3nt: TGTGCCAGCAGCCAAGGGGACAGATTTAAGAACTATGGCTACACCTTC; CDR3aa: CASSQGDRFKNYGYTF
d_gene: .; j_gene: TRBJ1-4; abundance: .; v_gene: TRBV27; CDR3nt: TGTGCCAGCAGTTTTAATAGAGCAACTAATGAAAAACTGTTTTTT; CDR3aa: CASSFNRATNEKLFF
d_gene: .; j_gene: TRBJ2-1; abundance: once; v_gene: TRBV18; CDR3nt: TGTGCCAGCTCATTTAACAGGGGCGGGGACTACAATGAGCAGTTCTTC; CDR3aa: CASSFNRGGDYNEQFF
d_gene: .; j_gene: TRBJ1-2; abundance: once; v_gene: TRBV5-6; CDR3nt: TGTGCCAGCAGCTCTACAGGGACCTATGGCTACACCTTC; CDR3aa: CASSSTGTYGYTF
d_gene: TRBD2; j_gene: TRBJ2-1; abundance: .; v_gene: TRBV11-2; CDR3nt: TGTGCCAGCAGCCCGCGGGGGGGCAATGAGCAGTTCTTC; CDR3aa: CASSPRGGNEQFF
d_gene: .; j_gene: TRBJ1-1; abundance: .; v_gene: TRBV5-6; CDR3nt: TGTGCCAGCAGCTTGAATGGGGCAGAAGCTTTCTTT; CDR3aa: CASSLNGAEAFF
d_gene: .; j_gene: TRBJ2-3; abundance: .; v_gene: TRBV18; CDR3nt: TGTGCCAGCTCCCGACGGCAGGGCAGCACAGATACGCAGTATTTT; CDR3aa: CASSRRQGSTDTQYF
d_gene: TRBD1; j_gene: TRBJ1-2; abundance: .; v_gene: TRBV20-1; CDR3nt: TGCAGTGTCCGGGACAGCTATGGCTACACCTTC; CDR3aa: CSVRDSYGYTF
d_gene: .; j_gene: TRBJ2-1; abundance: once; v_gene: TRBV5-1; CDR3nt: TGCGCCAGCAGTGACGCGAGCGGGCTTGCCCACAATGAGCAGTTCTTC; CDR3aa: CASSDASGLAHNEQFF
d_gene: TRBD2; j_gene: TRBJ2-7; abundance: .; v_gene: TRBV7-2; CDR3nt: TGTGCCAGCAGCTTGGGAGGGAGTTTCTCCTACGAGCAGTACTTC; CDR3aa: CASSLGGSFSYEQYF
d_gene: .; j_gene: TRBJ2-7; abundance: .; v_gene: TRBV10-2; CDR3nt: TGCGCCAGCAGTGAGCCAGGTGCCTACGAGCAGTACTTC; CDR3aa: CASSEPGAYEQYF
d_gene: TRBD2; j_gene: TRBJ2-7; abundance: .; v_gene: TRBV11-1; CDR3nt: TGTGCCAGCAGCTTAGCAGCGGGAGCCAACTACGAGCAGTACTTC; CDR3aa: CASSLAAGANYEQYF
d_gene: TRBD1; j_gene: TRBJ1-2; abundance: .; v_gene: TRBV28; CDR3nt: TGTGCCAGCAGTCCGGGGACAGGAAAGACCTATGGCTACACCTTC; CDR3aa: CASSPGTGKTYGYTF